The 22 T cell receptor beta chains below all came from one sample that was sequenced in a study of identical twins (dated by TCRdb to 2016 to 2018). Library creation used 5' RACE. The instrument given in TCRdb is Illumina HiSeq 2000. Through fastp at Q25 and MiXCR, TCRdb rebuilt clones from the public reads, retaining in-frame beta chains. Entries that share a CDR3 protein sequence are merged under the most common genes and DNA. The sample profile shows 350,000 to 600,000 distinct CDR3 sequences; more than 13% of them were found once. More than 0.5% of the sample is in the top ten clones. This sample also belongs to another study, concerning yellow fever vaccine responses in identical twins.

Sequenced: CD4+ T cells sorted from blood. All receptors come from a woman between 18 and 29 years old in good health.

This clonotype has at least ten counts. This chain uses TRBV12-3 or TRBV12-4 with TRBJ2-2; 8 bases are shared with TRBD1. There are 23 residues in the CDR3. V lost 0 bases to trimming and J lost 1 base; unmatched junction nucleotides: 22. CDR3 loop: CASSLAITEQGAIRVKNTGELFF. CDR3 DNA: TGTGCCAGCAGTTTAGCGATTACGGAGCAGGGGGCGATCCGCGTGAAGAACACCGGGGAGCTGTTTTTT.

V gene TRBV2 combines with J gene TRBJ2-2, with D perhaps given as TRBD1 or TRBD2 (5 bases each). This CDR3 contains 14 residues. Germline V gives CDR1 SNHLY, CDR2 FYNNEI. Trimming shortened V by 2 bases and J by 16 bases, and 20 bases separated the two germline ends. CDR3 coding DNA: TGTGCCAGCAGTGAATCCCCCGGGGCGTCAGCGGCGTTTTTT. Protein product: CASSESPGASAAFF.

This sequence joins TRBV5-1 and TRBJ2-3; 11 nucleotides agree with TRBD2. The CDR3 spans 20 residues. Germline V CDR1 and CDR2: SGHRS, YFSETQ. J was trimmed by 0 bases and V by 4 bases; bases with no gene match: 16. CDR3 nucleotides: TGCGCCAGCAGCAAATATCCGCCCGGGACTAGCGGAGATAGCACAGATACGCAGTATTTT. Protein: CASSKYPPGTSGDSTDTQYF.

CDR3 amino acids: CASSLRGTERGTGELFF. The CDR3 bases are TGTGCCAGCAGCTTACGCGGGACGGAGAGGGGCACCGGGGAGCTGTTTTTT. The rearrangement uses TRBV7-9 and TRBJ2-2, with D perhaps matching TRBD2 (6 bases). CDR3 length: 17 residues. Germline CDR1 reads SEHNR; CDR2 reads FQNEAQ (reference sequence). Trimming pared 2 bases from V and 4 bases from J, leaving 17 bases between.

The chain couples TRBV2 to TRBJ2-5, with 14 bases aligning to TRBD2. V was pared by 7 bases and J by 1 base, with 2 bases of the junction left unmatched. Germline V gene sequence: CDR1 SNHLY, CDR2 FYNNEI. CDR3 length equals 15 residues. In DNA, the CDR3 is TGTGCCAGCAAGGGACTAGCGGGGGCCCAAGAGACCCAGTACTTC. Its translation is CASKGLAGAQETQYF.

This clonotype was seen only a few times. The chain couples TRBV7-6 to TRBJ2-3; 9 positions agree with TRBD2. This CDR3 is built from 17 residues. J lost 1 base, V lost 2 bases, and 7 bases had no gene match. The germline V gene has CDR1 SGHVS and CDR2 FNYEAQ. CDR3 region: CASSLLAGLDGTDTQYF. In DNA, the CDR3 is TGTGCCAGCAGCTTACTAGCGGGGCTGGATGGCACAGATACGCAGTATTTT.

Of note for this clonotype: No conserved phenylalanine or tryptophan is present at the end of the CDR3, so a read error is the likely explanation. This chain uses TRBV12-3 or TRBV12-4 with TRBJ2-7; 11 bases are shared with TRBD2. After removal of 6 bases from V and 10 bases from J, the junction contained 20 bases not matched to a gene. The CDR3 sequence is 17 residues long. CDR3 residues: CASSPYSGGGLVVPQYL. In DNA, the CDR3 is TGTGCCAGCAGCCCGTATAGCGGGGGGGGCCTCGTTGTTCCTCAGTACCTC.

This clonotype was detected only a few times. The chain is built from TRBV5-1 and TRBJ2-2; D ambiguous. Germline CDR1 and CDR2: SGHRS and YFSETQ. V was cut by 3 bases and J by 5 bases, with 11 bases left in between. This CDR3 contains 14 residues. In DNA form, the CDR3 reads TGCGCCAGCAGCTGGGATCCAGATACCGGGGAGCTGTTTTTT. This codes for CASSWDPDTGELFF.

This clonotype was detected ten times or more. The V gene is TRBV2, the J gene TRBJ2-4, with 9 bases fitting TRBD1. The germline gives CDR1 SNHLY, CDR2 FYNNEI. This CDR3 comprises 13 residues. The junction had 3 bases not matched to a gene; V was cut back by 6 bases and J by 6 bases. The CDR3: CASSVDRGNIQYF. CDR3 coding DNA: TGTGCCAGCAGCGTGGACAGGGGAAACATTCAGTACTTC.

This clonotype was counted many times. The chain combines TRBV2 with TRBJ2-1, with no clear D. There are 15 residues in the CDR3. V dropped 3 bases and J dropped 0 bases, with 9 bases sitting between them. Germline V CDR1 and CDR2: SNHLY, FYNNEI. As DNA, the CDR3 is TGTGCCAGCAGTGATAGAGTGGGCTCCTACAATGAGCAGTTCTTC. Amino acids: CASSDRVGSYNEQFF.

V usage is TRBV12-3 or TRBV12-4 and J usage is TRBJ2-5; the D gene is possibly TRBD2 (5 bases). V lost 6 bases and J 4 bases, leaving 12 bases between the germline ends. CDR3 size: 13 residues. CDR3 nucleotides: TGTGCCAGCAGACAAGGACTGGGAGAGACCCAGTACTTC. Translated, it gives CASRQGLGETQYF.

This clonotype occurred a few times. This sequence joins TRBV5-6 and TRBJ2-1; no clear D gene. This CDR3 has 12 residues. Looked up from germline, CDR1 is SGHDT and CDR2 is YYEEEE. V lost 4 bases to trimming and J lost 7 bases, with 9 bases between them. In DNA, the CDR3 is TGTGCCAGCAGCCACACGACAAATGAGCAGTTCTTC. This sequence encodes CASSHTTNEQFF.

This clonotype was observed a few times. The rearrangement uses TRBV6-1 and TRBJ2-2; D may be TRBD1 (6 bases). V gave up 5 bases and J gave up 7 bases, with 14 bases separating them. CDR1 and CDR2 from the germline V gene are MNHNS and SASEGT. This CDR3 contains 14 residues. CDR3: CASSPIQGVGELFF. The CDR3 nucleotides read TGTGCCAGCAGTCCGATACAGGGAGTCGGGGAGCTGTTTTTT.

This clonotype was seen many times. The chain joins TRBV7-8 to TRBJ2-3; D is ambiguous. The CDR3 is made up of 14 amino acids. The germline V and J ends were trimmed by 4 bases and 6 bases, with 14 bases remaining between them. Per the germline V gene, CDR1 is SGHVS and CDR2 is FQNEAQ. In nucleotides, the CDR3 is TGTGCCAGCAGCTCCCGGAGCTATCTCGATACGCAGTATTTT. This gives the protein CASSSRSYLDTQYF.

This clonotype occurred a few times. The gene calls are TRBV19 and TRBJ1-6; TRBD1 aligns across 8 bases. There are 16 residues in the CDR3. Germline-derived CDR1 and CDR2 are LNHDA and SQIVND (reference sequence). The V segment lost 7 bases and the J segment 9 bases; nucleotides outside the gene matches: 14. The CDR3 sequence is CASTMRPTGGGSPLHF. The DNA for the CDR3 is TGTGCCAGTACCATGCGGCCCACAGGGGGAGGTTCACCCCTCCACTTT.

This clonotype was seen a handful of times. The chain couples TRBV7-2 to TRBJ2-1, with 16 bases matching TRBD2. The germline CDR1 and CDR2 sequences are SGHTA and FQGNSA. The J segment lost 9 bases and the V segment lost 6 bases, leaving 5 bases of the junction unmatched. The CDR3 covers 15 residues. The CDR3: CASSFGTSGGGEQFF. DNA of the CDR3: TGTGCCAGCAGTTTTGGGACTAGCGGGGGGGGTGAGCAGTTCTTC.

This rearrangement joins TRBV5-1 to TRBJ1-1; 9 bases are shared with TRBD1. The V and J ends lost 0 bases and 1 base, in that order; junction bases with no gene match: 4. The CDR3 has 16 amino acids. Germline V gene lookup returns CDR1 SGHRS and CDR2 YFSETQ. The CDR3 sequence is CASSLVGTGKNTEAFF. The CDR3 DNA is TGCGCCAGCAGCTTGGTAGGGACAGGGAAGAACACTGAAGCTTTCTTT.

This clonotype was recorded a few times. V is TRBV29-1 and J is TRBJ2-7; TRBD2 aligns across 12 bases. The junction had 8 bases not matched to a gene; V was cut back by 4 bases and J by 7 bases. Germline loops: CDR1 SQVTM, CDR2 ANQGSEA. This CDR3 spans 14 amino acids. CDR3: CSVGRLAGVGEQYF. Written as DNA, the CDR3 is TGCAGCGTTGGGCGACTAGCGGGAGTCGGGGAGCAGTACTTC.

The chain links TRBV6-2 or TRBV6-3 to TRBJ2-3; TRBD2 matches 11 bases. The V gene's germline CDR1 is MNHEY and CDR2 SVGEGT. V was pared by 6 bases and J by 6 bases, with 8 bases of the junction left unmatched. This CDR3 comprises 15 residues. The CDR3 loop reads CASRPLAGGRDTQYF. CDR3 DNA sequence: TGTGCCAGCAGACCTCTAGCGGGAGGACGTGATACGCAGTATTTT.

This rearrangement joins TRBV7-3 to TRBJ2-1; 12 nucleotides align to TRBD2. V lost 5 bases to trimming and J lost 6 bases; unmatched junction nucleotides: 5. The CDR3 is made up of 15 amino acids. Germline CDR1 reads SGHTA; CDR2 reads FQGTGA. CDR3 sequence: CASSPGLAGINEQFF. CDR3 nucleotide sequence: TGTGCCAGCAGCCCCGGACTAGCGGGGATCAATGAGCAGTTCTTC.

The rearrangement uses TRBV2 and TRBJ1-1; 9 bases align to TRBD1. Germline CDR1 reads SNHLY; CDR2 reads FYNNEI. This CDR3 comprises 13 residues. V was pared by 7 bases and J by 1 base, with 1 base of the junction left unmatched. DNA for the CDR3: TGTGCCAGCAAACAGGGGGCGAACACTGAAGCTTTCTTT. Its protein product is CASKQGANTEAFF.

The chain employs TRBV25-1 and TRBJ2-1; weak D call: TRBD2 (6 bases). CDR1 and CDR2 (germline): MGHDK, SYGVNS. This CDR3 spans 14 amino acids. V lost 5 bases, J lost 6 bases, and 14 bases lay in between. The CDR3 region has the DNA TGTGCCAGCAGTATTCCCGGGACTCGCAATGAGCAGTTCTTC. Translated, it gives CASSIPGTRNEQFF.